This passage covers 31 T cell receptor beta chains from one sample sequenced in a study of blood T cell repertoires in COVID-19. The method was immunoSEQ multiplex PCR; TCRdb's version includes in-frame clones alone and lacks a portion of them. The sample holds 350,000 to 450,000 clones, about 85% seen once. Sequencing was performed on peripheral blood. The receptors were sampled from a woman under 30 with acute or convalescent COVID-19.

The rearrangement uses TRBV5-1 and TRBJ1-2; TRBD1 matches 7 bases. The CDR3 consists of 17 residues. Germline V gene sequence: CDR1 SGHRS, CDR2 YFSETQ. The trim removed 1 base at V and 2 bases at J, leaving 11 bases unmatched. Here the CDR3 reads CASSLSTGYEGNYGYTF. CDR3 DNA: TGCGCCAGCAGCTTGTCGACAGGGTATGAAGGGAACTATGGCTACACCTTC. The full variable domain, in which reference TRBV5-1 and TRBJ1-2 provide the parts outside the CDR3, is KAGVTQTPRYLIKTRGQQVTLSCSPISGHRSVSWYQQTPGQGLQFLFEYFSETQRNKGNFPGRFSGRQFSNSRSEMNVSTLELGDSALYLCASSLSTGYEGNYGYTFGSGTRLTVV.

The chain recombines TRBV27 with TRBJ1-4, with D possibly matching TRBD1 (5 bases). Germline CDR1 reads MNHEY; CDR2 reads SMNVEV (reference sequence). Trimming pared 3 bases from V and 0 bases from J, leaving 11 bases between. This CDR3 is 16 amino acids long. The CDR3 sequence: CASSLMGPATNEKLFF. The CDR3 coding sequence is TGTGCCAGCAGTTTGATGGGGCCTGCAACTAATGAAAAACTGTTTTTT.

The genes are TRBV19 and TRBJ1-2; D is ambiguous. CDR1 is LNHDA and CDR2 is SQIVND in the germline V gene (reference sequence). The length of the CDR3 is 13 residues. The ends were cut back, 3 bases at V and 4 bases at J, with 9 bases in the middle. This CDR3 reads CASSIADFYGYTF. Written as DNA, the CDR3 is TGTGCCAGTAGTATCGCGGACTTCTATGGCTACACCTTC.

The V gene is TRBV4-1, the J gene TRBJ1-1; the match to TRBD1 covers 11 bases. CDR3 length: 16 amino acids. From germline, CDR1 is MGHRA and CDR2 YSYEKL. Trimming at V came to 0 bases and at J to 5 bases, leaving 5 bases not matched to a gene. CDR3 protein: CASSQEMGTGGTEAFF. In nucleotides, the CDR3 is TGCGCCAGCAGCCAAGAGATGGGGACAGGGGGAACTGAAGCTTTCTTT.

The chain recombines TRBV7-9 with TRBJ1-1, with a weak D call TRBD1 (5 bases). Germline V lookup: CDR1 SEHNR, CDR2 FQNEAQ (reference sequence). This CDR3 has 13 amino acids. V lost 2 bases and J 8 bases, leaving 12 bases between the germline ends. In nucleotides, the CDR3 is TGTGCCAGCAGCTTAAATGCAGGGTTGGAAGCTTTCTTT. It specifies CASSLNAGLEAFF.

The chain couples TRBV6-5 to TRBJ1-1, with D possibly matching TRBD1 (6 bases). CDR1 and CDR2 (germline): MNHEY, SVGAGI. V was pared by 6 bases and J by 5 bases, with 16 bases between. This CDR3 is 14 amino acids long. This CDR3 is CASSGNRVGTEAFF. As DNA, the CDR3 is TGTGCCAGCAGCGGGAACAGGGTGGGGACTGAAGCTTTCTTT.

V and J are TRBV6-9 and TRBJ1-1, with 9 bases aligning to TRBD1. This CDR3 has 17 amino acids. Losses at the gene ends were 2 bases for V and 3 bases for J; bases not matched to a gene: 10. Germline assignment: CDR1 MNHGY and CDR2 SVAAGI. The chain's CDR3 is CASSYPHGQGRDTEAFF. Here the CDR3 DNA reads TGTGCCAGCAGTTATCCCCACGGACAGGGGAGGGACACTGAAGCTTTCTTT.

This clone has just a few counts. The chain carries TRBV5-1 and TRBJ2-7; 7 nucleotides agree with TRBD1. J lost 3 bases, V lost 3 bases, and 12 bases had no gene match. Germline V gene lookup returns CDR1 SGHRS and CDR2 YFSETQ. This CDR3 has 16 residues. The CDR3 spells CASSWGTGATLYEQYF. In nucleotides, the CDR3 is TGCGCCAGCAGCTGGGGAACAGGGGCAACCCTCTACGAGCAGTACTTC.

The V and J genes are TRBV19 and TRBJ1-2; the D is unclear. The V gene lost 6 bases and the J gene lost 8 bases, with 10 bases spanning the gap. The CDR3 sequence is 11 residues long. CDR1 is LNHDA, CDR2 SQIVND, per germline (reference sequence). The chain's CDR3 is CASSLGEGYTF. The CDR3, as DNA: TGTGCCAGTAGCCTCGGGGAGGGCTACACCTTC.

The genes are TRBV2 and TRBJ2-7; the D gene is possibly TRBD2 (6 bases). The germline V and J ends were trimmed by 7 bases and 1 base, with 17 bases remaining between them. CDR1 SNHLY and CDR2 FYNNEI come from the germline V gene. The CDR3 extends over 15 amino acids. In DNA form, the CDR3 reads TGTGCCAGCAACCTCGGCGGGGCTACTTCCTACGAGCAGTACTTC. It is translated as CASNLGGATSYEQYF.

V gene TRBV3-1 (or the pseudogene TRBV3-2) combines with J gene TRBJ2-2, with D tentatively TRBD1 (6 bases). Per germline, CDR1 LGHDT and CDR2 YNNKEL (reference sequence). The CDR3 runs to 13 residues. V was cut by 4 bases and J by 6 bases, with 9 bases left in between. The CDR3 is CASSLQGPGELFF. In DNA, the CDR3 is TGTGCCAGCAGCCTACAGGGACCCGGGGAGCTGTTTTTT.

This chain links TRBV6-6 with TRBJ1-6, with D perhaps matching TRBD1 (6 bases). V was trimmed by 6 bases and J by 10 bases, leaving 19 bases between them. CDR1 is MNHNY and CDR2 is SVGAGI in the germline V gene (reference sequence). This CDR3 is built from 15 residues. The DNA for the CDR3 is TGTGCCAGCAGACTCACAACAGGGTTGGGCTCACCCCTCCACTTT. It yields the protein CASRLTTGLGSPLHF.

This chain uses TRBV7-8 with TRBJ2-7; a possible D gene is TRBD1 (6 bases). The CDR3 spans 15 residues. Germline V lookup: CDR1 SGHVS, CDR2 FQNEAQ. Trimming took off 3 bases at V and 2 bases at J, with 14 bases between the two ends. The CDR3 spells CASSFTGTPTYEQYF. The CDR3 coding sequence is TGTGCCAGCAGCTTCACCGGGACACCTACCTACGAGCAGTACTTC.

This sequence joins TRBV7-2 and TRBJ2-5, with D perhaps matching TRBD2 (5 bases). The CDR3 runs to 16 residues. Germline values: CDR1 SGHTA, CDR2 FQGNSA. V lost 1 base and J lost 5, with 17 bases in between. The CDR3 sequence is CASSLGVVARGETQYF. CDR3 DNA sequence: TGTGCCAGCAGCTTAGGAGTGGTAGCGAGAGGGGAGACCCAGTACTTC. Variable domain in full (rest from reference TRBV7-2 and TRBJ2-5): GAGVSQSPSNKVTEKGKDVELRCDPISGHTALYWYRQSLGQGLEFLIYFQGNSAPDKSGLPSDRFSAERTGGSVSTLTIQRTQQEDSAVYLCASSLGVVARGETQYFGPGTRLLVL.

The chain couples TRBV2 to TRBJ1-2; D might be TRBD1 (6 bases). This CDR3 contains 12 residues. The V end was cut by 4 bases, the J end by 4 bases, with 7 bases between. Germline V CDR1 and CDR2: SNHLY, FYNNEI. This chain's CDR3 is CASSGDIYGYTF. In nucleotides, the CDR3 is TGTGCCAGCAGTGGGGACATCTATGGCTACACCTTC.

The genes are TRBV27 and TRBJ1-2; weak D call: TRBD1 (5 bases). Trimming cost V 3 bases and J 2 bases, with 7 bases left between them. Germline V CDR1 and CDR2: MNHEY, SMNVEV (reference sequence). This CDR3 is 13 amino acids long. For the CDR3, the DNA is TGTGCCAGCAGTTTGAAGGGGAACTATGGCTACACCTTC. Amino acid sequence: CASSLKGNYGYTF.

CDR3 protein: CASSNPAGTGAYEQYF. As DNA, the CDR3 is TGTGCCAGTAGTAACCCCGCCGGGACAGGAGCCTACGAGCAGTACTTC. This rearrangement joins TRBV19 to TRBJ2-7, with 8 positions matching TRBD1. Trimming at V came to 4 bases and at J to 2 bases, leaving 10 bases not matched to a gene. CDR3 length: 16 amino acids. CDR1 and CDR2 from the germline V gene are LNHDA and SQIVND (reference sequence).

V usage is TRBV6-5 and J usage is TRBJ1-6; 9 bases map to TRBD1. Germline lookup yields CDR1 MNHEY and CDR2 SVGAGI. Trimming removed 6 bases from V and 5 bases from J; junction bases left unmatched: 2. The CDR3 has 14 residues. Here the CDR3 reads CASRGDRDNSPLHF. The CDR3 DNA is TGTGCCAGCAGAGGGGACAGGGATAATTCACCCCTCCACTTT.

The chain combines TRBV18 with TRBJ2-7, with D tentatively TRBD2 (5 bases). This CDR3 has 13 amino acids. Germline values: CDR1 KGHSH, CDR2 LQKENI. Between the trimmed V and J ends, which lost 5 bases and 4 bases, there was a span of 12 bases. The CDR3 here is CASSSLRGYEQYF. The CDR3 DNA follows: TGTGCCAGCTCATCTCTTCGGGGTTACGAGCAGTACTTC.

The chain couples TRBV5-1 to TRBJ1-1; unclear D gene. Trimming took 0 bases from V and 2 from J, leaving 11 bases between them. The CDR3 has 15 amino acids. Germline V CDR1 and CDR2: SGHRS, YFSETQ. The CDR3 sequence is CASSLVYGSNTEAFF. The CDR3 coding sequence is TGCGCCAGCAGCTTGGTGTACGGGTCCAACACTGAAGCTTTCTTT. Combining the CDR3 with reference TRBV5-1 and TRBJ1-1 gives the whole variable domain KAGVTQTPRYLIKTRGQQVTLSCSPISGHRSVSWYQQTPGQGLQFLFEYFSETQRNKGNFPGRFSGRQFSNSRSEMNVSTLELGDSALYLCASSLVYGSNTEAFFGQGTRLTVV.

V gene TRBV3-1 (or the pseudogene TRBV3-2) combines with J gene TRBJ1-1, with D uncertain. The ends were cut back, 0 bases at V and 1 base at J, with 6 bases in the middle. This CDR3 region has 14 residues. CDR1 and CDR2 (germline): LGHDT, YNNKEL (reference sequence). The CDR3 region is CASSQDTPNTEAFF. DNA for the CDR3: TGTGCCAGCAGCCAAGACACACCGAACACTGAAGCTTTCTTT.

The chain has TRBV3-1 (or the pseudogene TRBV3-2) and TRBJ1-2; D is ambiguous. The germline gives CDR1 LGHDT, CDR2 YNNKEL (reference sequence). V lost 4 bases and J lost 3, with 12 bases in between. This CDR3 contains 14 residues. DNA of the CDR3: TGTGCCAGCAGCCCGGGAGTCTTTGACTATGGCTACACCTTC. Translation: CASSPGVFDYGYTF.

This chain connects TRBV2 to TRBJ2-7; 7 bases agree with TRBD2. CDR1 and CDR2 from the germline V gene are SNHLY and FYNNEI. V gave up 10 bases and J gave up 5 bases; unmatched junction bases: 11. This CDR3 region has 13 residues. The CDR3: CATGRNLGDEQYF. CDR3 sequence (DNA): TGTGCCACCGGGAGGAACCTGGGGGACGAGCAGTACTTC. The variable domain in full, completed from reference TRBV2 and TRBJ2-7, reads EPEVTQTPSHQVTQMGQEVILRCVPISNHLYFYWYRQILGQKVEFLVSFYNNEISEKSEIFDDQFSVERPDGSNFTLKIRSTKLEDSAMYFCATGRNLGDEQYFGPGTRLTVT.

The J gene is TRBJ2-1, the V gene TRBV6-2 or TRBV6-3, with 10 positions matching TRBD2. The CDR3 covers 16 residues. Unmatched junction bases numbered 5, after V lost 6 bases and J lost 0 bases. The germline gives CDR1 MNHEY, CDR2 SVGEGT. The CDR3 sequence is CASSPSSGSSYNEQFF. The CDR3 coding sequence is TGTGCCAGCAGCCCTTCTAGCGGGAGCTCCTACAATGAGCAGTTCTTC.

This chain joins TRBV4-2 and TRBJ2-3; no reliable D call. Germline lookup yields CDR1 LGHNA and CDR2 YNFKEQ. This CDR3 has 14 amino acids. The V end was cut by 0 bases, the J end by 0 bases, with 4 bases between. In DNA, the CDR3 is TGTGCCAGCAGCCAAGATATGAGCACAGATACGCAGTATTTT. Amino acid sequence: CASSQDMSTDTQYF.

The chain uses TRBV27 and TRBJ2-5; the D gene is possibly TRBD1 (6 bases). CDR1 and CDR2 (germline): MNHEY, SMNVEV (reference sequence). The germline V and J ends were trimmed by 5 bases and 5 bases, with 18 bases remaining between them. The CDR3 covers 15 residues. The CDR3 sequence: CASSPRDIGGETQYF. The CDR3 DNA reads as TGTGCCAGCAGTCCACGGGACATTGGCGGGGAGACCCAGTACTTC.

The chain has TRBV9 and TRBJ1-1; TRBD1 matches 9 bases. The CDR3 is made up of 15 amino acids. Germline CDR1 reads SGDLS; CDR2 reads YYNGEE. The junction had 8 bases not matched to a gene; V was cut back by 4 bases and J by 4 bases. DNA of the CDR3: TGTGCCAGCAGCCCCATCCCGGGACAGGGCACTGAAGCTTTCTTT. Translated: CASSPIPGQGTEAFF. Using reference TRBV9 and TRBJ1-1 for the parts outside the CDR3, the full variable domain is DSGVTQTPKHLITATGQRVTLRCSPRSGDLSVYWYQQSLDQGLQFLIQYYNGEERAKGNILERFSAQQFPDLHSELNLSSLELGDSALYFCASSPIPGQGTEAFFGQGTRLTVV.

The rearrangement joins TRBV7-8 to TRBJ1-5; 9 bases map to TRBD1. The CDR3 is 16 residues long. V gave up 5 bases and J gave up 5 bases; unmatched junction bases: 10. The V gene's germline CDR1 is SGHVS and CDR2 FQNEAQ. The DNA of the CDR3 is TGTGCCAGCAGCCGCCAATCGGGACAGGGTGATCAGCCCCAGCATTTT. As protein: CASSRQSGQGDQPQHF.

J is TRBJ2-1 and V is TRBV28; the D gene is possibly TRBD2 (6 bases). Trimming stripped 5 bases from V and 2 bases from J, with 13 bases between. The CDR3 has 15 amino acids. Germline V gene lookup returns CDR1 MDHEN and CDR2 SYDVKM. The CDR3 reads CASSGLREAYNEQFF. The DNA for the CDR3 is TGTGCCAGCAGTGGGTTAAGGGAGGCCTACAATGAGCAGTTCTTC.

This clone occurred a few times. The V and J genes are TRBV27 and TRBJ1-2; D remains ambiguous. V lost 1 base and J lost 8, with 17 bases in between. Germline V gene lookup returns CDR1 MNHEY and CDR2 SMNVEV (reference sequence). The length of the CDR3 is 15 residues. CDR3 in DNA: TGTGCCAGCAGTTTATGGGCCACAGCCTCTACCGGCTACACCTTC. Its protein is CASSLWATASTGYTF.

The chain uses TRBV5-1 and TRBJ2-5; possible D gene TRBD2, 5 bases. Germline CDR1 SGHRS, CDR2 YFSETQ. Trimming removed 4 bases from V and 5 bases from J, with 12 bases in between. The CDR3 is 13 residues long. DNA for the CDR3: TGCGCCAGCAGCATAACTAGTTTCGAGACCCAGTACTTC. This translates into CASSITSFETQYF.